Listed below are T cell receptor beta chains from one sample, sequenced in a study of beta chain features in type 1 diabetes. Using immunoSEQ multiplex PCR, the repertoire was profiled, and TCRdb retains in-frame clones only, with some absent. The table has some 660,000 clones, over 12% seen once. The sequenced material came from naive CD4+ T cells from blood. All receptors derive from a young man with type 1 diabetes. Both conserved end residues are part of each CDR3. A D gene is named only where the DNA matches it firmly. Clone size appears in some rows only: once, few, many, or a class for an expanded clone.

>few|TRBJ2-2|TRBD1|TRBV28
TGTGCCAGCAGCTCCACGGACAGGGAAGACACCGGGGAGCTGTTTTTT
CASSSTDREDTGELFF
>few|TRBJ1-6|NA|TRBV7-2
TGTGCCAGCAGCCAGAATTCACCCCTCCACTTT
CASSQNSPLHF
>few|TRBJ2-1|NA|TRBV5-1
TGCGCCAGCAGCTTGGCCTCGAGCACCTACAATGAGCAGTTCTTC
CASSLASSTYNEQFF
>few|TRBJ2-7|NA|TRBV5-4
TGTGCCAGCAGCTTGGAGGTTTACAACTCCTACGAGCAGTACTTC
CASSLEVYNSYEQYF
>NA|TRBJ2-7|TRBD1|TRBV2
TGTGCCAGCAGCTCGATGGGACAGGCCTACGAGCAGTACTTC
CASSSMGQAYEQYF
>few|TRBJ2-5|NA|TRBV5-8
TGTGCCAGCAGGTATGGGCCTGACCAAGAGACCCAGTACTTC
CASRYGPDQETQYF
>few|TRBJ2-5|TRBD2|TRBV7-2
TGTGCCAGCAGCTTGCCCCTAGCGGGGGAGGAGACCCAGTACTTC
CASSLPLAGEETQYF
>few|TRBJ1-1|NA|TRBV7-7
TGTGCTAGCACCCCGGGTCCGGGACTGAACACTGAAGCTTTCTTT
CASTPGPGLNTEAFF
>few|TRBJ2-5|TRBD1|TRBV28
TGTGCCAGCAGTTTAGTACAGGGGGCGCGGGAGACCCAGTACTTC
CASSLVQGARETQYF
>NA|TRBJ1-1|NA|TRBV5-1
TGCGCCAGCAGCTTAGACAGGAACACTGAAGCTTTCTTT
CASSLDRNTEAFF
>few|TRBJ2-7|NA|TRBV18
TGTGCCAGCTCACCAAAATCTAGCGATGAGCAGTACTTC
CASSPKSSDEQYF
>NA|TRBJ2-1|NA|TRBV5-4
TGTGCCAGCAGCTTGCAAGGTTCCTACAATGAGCAGTTCTTC
CASSLQGSYNEQFF
>NA|TRBJ2-5|NA|TRBV6-5
TGTGCCAGCAGGGGTGGGGAGACCCAGTACTTC
CASRGGETQYF
>NA|TRBJ1-1|TRBD1|TRBV29-1
TGCAGCGTTGAATACGGCAGGGGGGACACTGAAGCTTTCTTT
CSVEYGRGDTEAFF
>NA|TRBJ1-6|NA|TRBV30
TGTGCCTGGAGTCCTGATCGAGCCTTGACCTATAATTCACCCCTCCACTTT
CAWSPDRALTYNSPLHF
>NA|TRBJ2-1|TRBD2|TRBV9
TGTGCCAGCAGCGTTAGCGGGAACTCCTACAATGAGCAGTTCTTC
CASSVSGNSYNEQFF
>few|TRBJ2-3|NA|TRBV6-1
TGTGCCAGCAGTGAAGGGGGGATAGCGGATACGCAGTATTTT
CASSEGGIADTQYF
>few|TRBJ2-5|NA|TRBV15
TGTGCCACCAGCAGCTACAGAAGGGAGACCCAGTACTTC
CATSSYRRETQYF
>NA|TRBJ1-2|NA|TRBV20-1
TGCAGTGCTTTTCGGGTAGGAGGCTACACCTTC
CSAFRVGGYTF
>NA|TRBJ2-1|NA|TRBV9
TGTGCCAGCAGCGTAGAGGTCAAATTCTACAATGAGCAGTTCTTC
CASSVEVKFYNEQFF
>few|TRBJ2-7|NA|TRBV30
TGTGCCGCCGGGACTCTCAGCTCCTACGAGCAGTACTTC
CAAGTLSSYEQYF
>few|TRBJ1-4|NA|TRBV27
TGTGCCAGCAGTCAACACCTCGGGGGGCGGAGTGAAAAACTGTTTTTT
CASSQHLGGRSEKLFF
>NA|TRBJ2-7|NA|TRBV4-3
TGCGCCAGCAGCCAAGAGTTGCTTCGCGAGCAGTACTTC
CASSQELLREQYF
>NA|TRBJ1-1|NA|TRBV7-6
TGTGCCAGCAGCTTACCGCTTGCTGAAGCTTTCTTT
CASSLPLAEAFF
>NA|TRBJ2-7|TRBD1|TRBV28
TGTGCCAGCAGTACCGGGACAGGGGATTACGAGCAGTACTTC
CASSTGTGDYEQYF
>NA|TRBJ2-3|TRBD2|TRBV7-2
TGTGCCAGCCTAACTAGCGGGGGGGCACCAGATACGCAGTATTTT
CASLTSGGAPDTQYF
>NA|TRBJ1-2|NA|TRBV25-1
TGTGCCAGCAGTGAATATCGCCAGACTGGCTACACCTTC
CASSEYRQTGYTF
>NA|TRBJ1-1|NA|TRBV9
TGTGCCAGCAGGGGGGAAGGTCAGTCGAATCGGGCCACTGAAGCTTTCTTT
CASRGEGQSNRATEAFF
>NA|TRBJ1-2|NA|TRBV6-5
TGTGCCAGCAGTTACTCGGGCAGTTACTATGGCTACACCTTC
CASSYSGSYYGYTF
>few|TRBJ1-4|NA|TRBV30
TGTGCCTGGGGGACTGCGGATGAAAAACTGTTTTTT
CAWGTADEKLFF
>NA|TRBJ2-7|NA|TRBV29-1
TGCAGCGATCAACTCGGCCACGAGCAGTACTTC
CSDQLGHEQYF
>NA|TRBJ1-2|NA|TRBV7-9
TGTGCCAGCAGGGCCTCGGGGGCGCCGGGTGGCTACACCTTC
CASRASGAPGGYTF
>NA|TRBJ2-7|TRBD1|TRBV29-1
TGCAGCGCCAGGGGACAGGGGGGTCGTGTGCAGTACTTC
CSARGQGGRVQYF
>NA|TRBJ1-1|NA|TRBV2
TGTGCCAGCGACCTATGGGGTGCGCGCACTGAAGCTTTCTTT
CASDLWGARTEAFF